Following are 17 T cell receptor beta chains from one sample sequenced in a study of cytomegalovirus exposure and HLA in healthy donors. Primers included in the PCR were 60 Vbeta and 13 Jbeta primers. Repertoires were generated with immunoSEQ multiplex PCR, while TCRdb's copy carries only in-frame clones and drops some. The sample lists 120,000 or so clones, over 65% seen once, with around 4% in the top ten. Material for sequencing was PBMCs. Source of these receptors: a man aged 35 to 55 in good health and CMV-seropositive.

This rearrangement joins TRBV11-3 to TRBJ2-7; D is ambiguous. Germline V gene lookup returns CDR1 SGHNT and CDR2 YENEEA. V was clipped by 2 bases and J by 0 bases, with 11 bases between them. CDR3 size: 15 residues. CDR3 bases: TGTGCCAGCAGCTTAACGACTTCTGTCTCCTACGAGCAGTACTTC. As protein: CASSLTTSVSYEQYF. The variable domain in full, with the rest retrieved from reference TRBV11-3 and TRBJ2-7, is EAGVVQSPRYKIIEKKQPVAFWCNPISGHNTLYWYLQNLGQGPELLIRYENEEAVDDSQLPKDRFSAERLKGVDSTLKIQPAELGDSAVYLCASSLTTSVSYEQYFGPGTRLTVT.

The chain uses TRBV29-1 and TRBJ1-2; maybe TRBD1 (6 bases). CDR1 and CDR2 (germline): SQVTM, ANQGSEA. The CDR3 totals 13 residues. Deletions cut 3 bases from V and 2 bases from J, with 10 bases between. CDR3: CSVDRTANYGYTF. The CDR3 region has the DNA TGCAGCGTTGACCGGACAGCAAACTATGGCTACACCTTC.

The chain has TRBV2 and TRBJ1-1, with D hard to call. The germline CDR1 and CDR2 sequences are SNHLY and FYNNEI. The CDR3 sequence is 15 residues long. The V and J ends lost 4 bases and 1 base respectively, with 13 bases between them. In DNA form, the CDR3 reads TGTGCCAGCAGTGGAGAAGCGTCGGGGAACACTGAAGCTTTCTTT. The encoded protein is CASSGEASGNTEAFF.

The chain links TRBV27 to TRBJ1-2; 7 bases are shared with TRBD1. CDR1 and CDR2 (germline): MNHEY, SMNVEV (reference sequence). The CDR3 loop spans 13 amino acids. V lost 2 bases to trimming and J lost 6 bases; unmatched junction nucleotides: 3. CDR3 DNA: TGTGCCAGCAGTTTAATGACAGGGAATGGCTACACCTTC. It codes for CASSLMTGNGYTF.

The V gene is TRBV19, the J gene TRBJ1-5; maybe TRBD1 (5 bases). V lost 5 bases, J lost 7 bases, and 15 bases lay in between. The CDR3 is 14 residues long. Looked up from germline, CDR1 is LNHDA and CDR2 is SQIVND (reference sequence). DNA for the CDR3: TGTGCCAGTAGTGAACAGGCCGCGGGGCAGCCCCAGCATTTT. Translated: CASSEQAAGQPQHF.

The V and J genes are TRBV10-3 and TRBJ1-5, with a weak D call TRBD1 (6 bases). This CDR3 comprises 15 residues. Germline CDR1 is ENHRY and CDR2 is SYGVKD. Trimming took 10 bases from V and 2 from J, leaving 18 bases between them. Here the CDR3 reads CATRGGGQGNQPQHF. Here the CDR3 DNA reads TGTGCCACTCGTGGGGGGGGCCAAGGCAATCAGCCCCAGCATTTT.

V gene TRBV23-1 combines with J gene TRBJ2-6; D perhaps matches TRBD1 (7 bases). TRBV23-1 is an open reading frame whose function is uncertain. V lost 0 bases, J lost 6 bases, and 21 bases lay in between. The CDR3 runs to 19 residues. The CDR3: CASSQSPGGPHLSANVLTF. CDR3 in DNA: TGCGCCAGCAGTCAATCGCCAGGGGGGCCCCACTTGTCGGCCAACGTCCTGACTTTC.

The V and J genes are TRBV6-4 and TRBJ2-7, with TRBD2 matching 8 bases. The germline gives CDR1 MRHNA, CDR2 SNTAGT. V lost 5 bases and J lost 3; bases outside the gene matches: 9. The CDR3 sequence is 15 residues long. The CDR3 reads CASSISAGAIYEQYF. The CDR3 DNA reads as TGTGCCAGCAGTATATCAGCGGGAGCCATCTACGAGCAGTACTTC.

The sample holds a few counts of this clone. The rearrangement links TRBV6-5 to TRBJ1-6, with 8 bases that match TRBD1. The germline gives CDR1 MNHEY, CDR2 SVGAGI. CDR3 length: 14 amino acids. Losses at the gene ends were 7 bases for V and 8 bases for J; bases not matched to a gene: 7. DNA for the CDR3: TGTGCCAGCACCCGAACAGGGGGGTATTCACCCCTCCACTTT. Translation gives CASTRTGGYSPLHF.

This chain joins TRBV7-3 and TRBJ2-1, with D possibly being TRBD2 (5 bases). The CDR3 has 15 residues. Germline CDR1 is SGHTA and CDR2 is FQGTGA. V was clipped by 1 base and J by 4 bases, with 11 bases between them. This chain's CDR3 is CASSLRRARYNEQFF. CDR3 in DNA: TGTGCCAGCAGCTTAAGGCGGGCTCGGTACAATGAGCAGTTCTTC.

CDR3 amino acids: CASSLGTGGITEAFF. The CDR3 nucleotides read TGTGCCAGCAGCTTGGGGACAGGGGGAATCACTGAAGCTTTCTTT. V and J are TRBV7-8 and TRBJ1-1; 11 nucleotides align to TRBD1. V trimming: 3 bases; J trimming: 4 bases; junction bases outside the gene matches: 4. Per the germline V gene, CDR1 is SGHVS and CDR2 is FQNEAQ. The CDR3 length is 15 residues.

There are a few counts of this clone. The V and J genes are TRBV29-1 and TRBJ1-1; no definite D call. This CDR3 spans 15 amino acids. The ends were cut back, 0 bases at V and 0 bases at J, with 11 bases in the middle. Germline assignment: CDR1 SQVTM and CDR2 ANQGSEA. CDR3 region: CSVEDGRVMNTEAFF. In DNA, the CDR3 is TGCAGCGTTGAAGATGGGCGCGTCATGAACACTGAAGCTTTCTTT. The entire variable domain, with the rest obtained from reference TRBV29-1 and TRBJ1-1, is as follows: SAVISQKPSRDICQRGTSLTIQCQVDSQVTMMFWYRQQPGQSLTLIATANQGSEATYESGFVIDKFPISRPNLTFSTLTVSNMSPEDSSIYLCSVEDGRVMNTEAFFGQGTRLTVV.

The CDR3 loop reads CASSSDSADVYGYTF. CDR3 sequence (DNA): TGTGCCAGCAGCTCTGACAGTGCCGACGTCTATGGCTACACCTTC. The chain uses TRBV7-2 and TRBJ1-2; D may be TRBD1 (5 bases). Trimming removed 4 bases at V and 4 bases at J, with 16 bases between. Germline assignment: CDR1 SGHTA and CDR2 FQGNSA. This CDR3 is 15 amino acids long.

The sample holds a few counts of this clone. The chain couples TRBV6-1 to TRBJ2-7; D may be TRBD1 (6 bases). The CDR3 is 12 amino acids. Trimming took off 11 bases at V and 0 bases at J, with 11 bases between the two ends. Germline CDR1 MNHNS, CDR2 SASEGT. The CDR3 here is CASRQASYEQYF. The CDR3 nucleotides are TGTGCCTCCAGACAGGCCTCCTACGAGCAGTACTTC.

The chain has TRBV19 and TRBJ2-2; D possibly corresponds to TRBD1 (6 bases). With 10 bases removed from V and 6 bases from J, the gap between germline ends came to 15 bases. Per germline, CDR1 LNHDA and CDR2 SQIVND (reference sequence). This CDR3 has 13 amino acids. The CDR3 bases are TGTGCCACATCAGGGGTCACCCCCGGGGAGCTGTTTTTT. Encoded protein: CATSGVTPGELFF.

This chain uses TRBV11-3 with TRBJ2-2; D gene unclear. The V end lost 6 bases, the J end lost 2 bases, and 13 bases lay between the germline ends. CDR3 length equals 15 residues. Germline assignment: CDR1 SGHNT and CDR2 YENEEA. The CDR3 region is CASSLRPTNTGELFF. Written as DNA, the CDR3 is TGTGCCAGCAGTTTGAGGCCAACCAACACCGGGGAGCTGTTTTTT. Full variable domain (missing parts from reference TRBV11-3 and TRBJ2-2): EAGVVQSPRYKIIEKKQPVAFWCNPISGHNTLYWYLQNLGQGPELLIRYENEEAVDDSQLPKDRFSAERLKGVDSTLKIQPAELGDSAVYLCASSLRPTNTGELFFGEGSRLTVL.

DNA of the CDR3: TGTGCCAGCAGTTACTCCCGCCAGGGATCCGCCGGGGAGCTGTTTTTT. Residues: CASSYSRQGSAGELFF. The chain joins TRBV6-6 to TRBJ2-2; perhaps TRBD1 as D (5 bases). CDR1 is MNHNY, CDR2 SVGAGI, per germline (reference sequence). The V end lost 0 bases, the J end lost 6 bases, and 14 bases lay between the germline ends. The CDR3 covers 16 residues.